The T cell receptor (beta chain) described here comes from a study of type 1 and type 2 diabetes patients. Study-wide background: Donors were type 1 diabetes, type 2 diabetes, or nondiabetic controls.

Amplification started from genomic DNA. The TCR beta CDR3 region was amplified using 30 forward and 13 reverse primers. TCRdb called the multiplex PCR reads again in MiXCR, with one record for every CDR3 protein. The table records about 250,000 distinct CDR3 sequences, 40% to 50% of them present only once. This clonotype was detected once. What it recognizes is unknown. In germline, CDR1 is MNHNY, CDR2 SVGAGI (reference sequence). V lost 1 base to trimming and J lost 4 bases, with 14 bases between them. This CDR3 comprises 16 residues. Study results and limitations: Type 2 diabetes and control V and J usage correlated highly, around 0.97. In CD4+ and CD8+ T cells, type 2 diabetes diversity exceeded type 1.

Input material: peripheral blood mononuclear cells (PBMCs). This sequence originates from a man between 18 and 35 years old with type 2 diabetes. This sequence joins TRBV6-6 and TRBJ1-5, with a weak D call TRBD1 (6 bases). CDR3 sequence: CASSYWETGPNQPQHF. The DNA of the CDR3 is TGTGCCAGCAGTTACTGGGAGACAGGTCCAAATCAGCCCCAGCATTTT.